The subject of this entry is one TCR beta chain. Its recognized antigen is unknown. No quality values exist for individual bases; no much larger clone is one base distant. Receptor amplification or capture employed PCR. For sequencing, an Illumina HiSeq 2500 was employed. To reduce PCR and sequencing biases, unique molecular identifiers were incorporated into the TCR beta cDNA libraries. Per 1 to 10 million input T cells, approximately 500,000 cDNA molecules were obtained, such that each molecule approximated one T cell. Patient libraries were prepared and sequenced with the same protocol used for the earlier healthy control dataset. Within a given batch, samples were prepared together, multiplexed and sequenced on the same HiSeq lane. The paper's processing steps were these. MIGEC handled the raw barcoded reads, throwing out single-read molecular identifier groups before consensus assembly and CDR3 extraction. Clonotype tables were post-analysed with VDJtools, and diversity was normalized by down-sampling all datasets to the smallest sample size. Repertoire overlap clustering matched CDR3 amino acid but not nucleotide sequences to correct batch-related cross-sample contamination. In TCRdb, the public reads were trimmed at Q25 with fastp and aligned with MiXCR, with productive beta chains retained. Entries are consolidated by CDR3 protein sequence, retaining the most common genes and DNA. These V and J calls rely on TCRdb rather than the paper's analysis. Across this sample there are more than 350,000 distinct CDR3 sequences, with more than 30% seen only once. The top ten clonotypes cover roughly 8.2% of the sample.

TCR beta repertoires were profiled from peripheral blood of roughly 13 young patients with multiple sclerosis to demonstrate the VDJtools post-analysis software. The multiple sclerosis patients were children and adolescents between roughly 6 and 17 years of age. CDR1 and CDR2, per the germline V gene (reference sequence), are LGHDT and YNNKEL. Inclusive of the bounding cysteine and phenylalanine, the CDR3 is 15 residues long. Only the CDR3 part of the read is kept: 45 bases, read in frame from the first base. Between the V and J ends, shortened by 4 bases and 1 base respectively, the junction contains 13 bases. This record comes from a study of post-analysis software for immune sequencing data (dated by TCRdb to between 2014 and 2017). Describing the broader study: The recorded disease courses included relapsing-remitting, secondary progressive and progressive-relapsing multiple sclerosis, and some patients had no subtype annotation. A subset of samples was prepared in parallel using single-end sample barcoding, then pooled and co-amplified after Illumina adapter ligation. The multiple sclerosis patient repertoires were compared with more than 9 previously published healthy control repertoires from donors aged about 6 to 26 years.

Study-wide findings and limitations: Patients showed significantly higher frequencies than controls for a few TRBV segments, among them TRBV5-6, TRBV5-1 and TRBV20-1. Direct clustering with F measure showed strong co-clustering of samples prepared in the same batch, prompting a batch-effect correction. Significantly lower normalized Chao1 diversity was found in multiple sclerosis patients than in controls, suggesting substantial peripheral T-cell clonal expansion. The control group was slightly older than the multiple sclerosis patient group.

The chain is assembled from TRBV3-1 and TRBJ1-1; matching of 5 bases hints at TRBD1 as the D gene. This clonotype was obtained from a girl between 2 and 10 years old with multiple sclerosis. Sequencing was performed on blood. CDR3 region: CASSPRDRGNTEAFF. The DNA is TGTGCCAGCAGCCCCCGGGACCGCGGGAACACTGAAGCTTTCTTT.